Listed here is a single T cell receptor beta chain. The antigen is undetermined. The entry originates in a study of cytomegalovirus exposure and HLA in healthy donors. Regarding the study as a whole: Sequencing had likely introduced a cluster of highly shared sequence variants as an artifact.

CDR3 size: 13 residues. Germline V gives CDR1 LNHDA, CDR2 SQIVND (reference sequence). Between the trimmed V and J ends, which lost 7 bases and 6 bases, there was a span of 15 bases. The primer mix had 60 Vbeta and 13 Jbeta primers. The assay was immunoSEQ multiplex PCR, and TCRdb's table has in-frame clones only and misses some. This table holds 100,000 to 150,000 clones, 80% found once. Sequences were obtained from PBMCs. V usage is TRBV19 and J usage is TRBJ1-1, with a tentative D call TRBD1 (5 bases). The TCR comes from a man aged 35-49 years in good health and CMV-seronegative. The CDR3 DNA sequence: TGTGCCAGTACCTTTACGGGGGGGGCTGAAGCTTTCTTT. Translation: CASTFTGGAEAFF.